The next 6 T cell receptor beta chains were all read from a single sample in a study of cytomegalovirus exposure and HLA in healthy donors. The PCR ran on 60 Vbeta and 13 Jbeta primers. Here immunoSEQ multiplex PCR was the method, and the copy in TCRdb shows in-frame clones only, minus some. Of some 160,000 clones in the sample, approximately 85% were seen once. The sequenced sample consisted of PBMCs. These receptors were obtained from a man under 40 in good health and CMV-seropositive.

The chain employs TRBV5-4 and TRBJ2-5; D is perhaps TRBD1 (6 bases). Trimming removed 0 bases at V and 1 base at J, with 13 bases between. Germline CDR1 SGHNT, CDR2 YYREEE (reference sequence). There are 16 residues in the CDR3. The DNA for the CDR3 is TGTGCCAGCAGCTTGGGGGGAGTGACAGGCCAAGAGACCCAGTACTTC. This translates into CASSLGGVTGQETQYF.

The CDR3 loop is CASSSRDYLNQPQHF. CDR3 nucleotide sequence: TGTGCCAGCAGTTCCCGGGACTACTTAAATCAGCCCCAGCATTTT. The chain couples TRBV6-5 to TRBJ1-5; TRBD1 is a possible D gene (5 bases). The CDR3 is 15 amino acids. V was cut by 4 bases and J by 4 bases, with 14 bases left in between. Germline CDR1 reads MNHEY; CDR2 reads SVGAGI.

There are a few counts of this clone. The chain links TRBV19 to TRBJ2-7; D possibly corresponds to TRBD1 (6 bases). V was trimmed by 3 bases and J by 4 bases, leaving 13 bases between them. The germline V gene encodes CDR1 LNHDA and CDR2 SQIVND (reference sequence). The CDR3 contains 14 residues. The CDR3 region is CASSIAGDIYEQYF. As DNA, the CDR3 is TGTGCCAGTAGTATTGCAGGGGACATTTACGAGCAGTACTTC. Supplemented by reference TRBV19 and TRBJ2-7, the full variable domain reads DGGITQSPKYLFRKEGQNVTLSCEQNLNHDAMYWYRQDPGQGLRLIYYSQIVNDFQKGDIAEGYSVSREKKESFPLTVTSAQKNPTAFYLCASSIAGDIYEQYFGPGTRLTVT.

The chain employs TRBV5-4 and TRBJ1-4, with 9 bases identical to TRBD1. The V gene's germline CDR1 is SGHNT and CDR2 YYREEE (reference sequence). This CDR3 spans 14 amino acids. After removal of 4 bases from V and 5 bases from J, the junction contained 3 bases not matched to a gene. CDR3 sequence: CASSRDRENEKLFF. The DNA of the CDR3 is TGTGCCAGCAGCCGGGACAGGGAAAATGAAAAACTGTTTTTT. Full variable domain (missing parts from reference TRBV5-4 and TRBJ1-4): ETGVTQSPTHLIKTRGQQVTLRCSSQSGHNTVSWYQQALGQGPQFIFQYYREEENGRGNFPPRFSGLQFPNYSSELNVNALELDDSALYLCASSRDRENEKLFFGSGTQLSVL.

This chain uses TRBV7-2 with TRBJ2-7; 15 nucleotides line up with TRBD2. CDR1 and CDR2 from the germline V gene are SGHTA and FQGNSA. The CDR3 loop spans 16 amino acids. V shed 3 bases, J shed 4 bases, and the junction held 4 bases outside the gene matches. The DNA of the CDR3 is TGTGCCAGCAGCTTGGGACTAGCGGGAGGTCAGTACGAGCAGTACTTC. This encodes CASSLGLAGGQYEQYF.

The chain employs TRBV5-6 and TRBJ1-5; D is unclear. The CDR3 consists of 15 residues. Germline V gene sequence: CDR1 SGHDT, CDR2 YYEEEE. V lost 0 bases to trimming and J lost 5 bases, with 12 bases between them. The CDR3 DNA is TGTGCCAGCAGCTTGGTTGGGCAGGCCGATCAGCCCCAGCATTTT. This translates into CASSLVGQADQPQHF.